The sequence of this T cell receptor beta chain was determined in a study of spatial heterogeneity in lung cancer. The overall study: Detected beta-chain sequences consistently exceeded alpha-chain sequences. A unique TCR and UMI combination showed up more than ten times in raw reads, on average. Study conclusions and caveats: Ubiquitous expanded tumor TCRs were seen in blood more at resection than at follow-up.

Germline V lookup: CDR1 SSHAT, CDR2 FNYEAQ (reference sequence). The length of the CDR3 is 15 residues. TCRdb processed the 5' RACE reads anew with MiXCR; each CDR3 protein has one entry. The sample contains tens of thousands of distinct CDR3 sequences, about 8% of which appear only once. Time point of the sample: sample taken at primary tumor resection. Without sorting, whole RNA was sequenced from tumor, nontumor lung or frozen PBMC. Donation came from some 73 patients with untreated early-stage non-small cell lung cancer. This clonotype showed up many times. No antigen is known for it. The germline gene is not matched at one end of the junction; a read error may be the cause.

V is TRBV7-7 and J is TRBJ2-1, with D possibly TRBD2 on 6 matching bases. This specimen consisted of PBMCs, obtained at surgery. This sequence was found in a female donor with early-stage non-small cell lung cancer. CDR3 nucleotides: TGTGCTAGCAGCTTAGCCGGGGGTGCCTACAATGAGCAGTTCTTC. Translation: CASSLAGGAYNEQFF.